This T cell receptor beta chain stems from a study of cytomegalovirus exposure and HLA in healthy donors. For the study at large: Findings of an earlier analysis included roughly 110 million unique TCR beta sequences from some 190 million T cells.

With 60 Vbeta and 13 Jbeta primers, the PCR was carried out. The repertoire was sequenced with immunoSEQ multiplex PCR; TCRdb's copy has only in-frame clones and lacks some. The data show around 150,000 clones, roughly 80% seen once. Germline V gene sequence: CDR1 MNHNS, CDR2 SASEGT. The CDR3 totals 13 residues. The V gene lost 7 bases and the J gene lost 2 bases, with 8 bases spanning the gap. The receptor was isolated from a human donor in good health. The chain combines TRBV6-1 with TRBJ2-2; D uncertain. Specimen: PBMCs. The CDR3: CASKTINTGELFF. CDR3 in DNA: TGTGCCAGCAAGACAATCAACACCGGGGAGCTGTTTTTT.